The T cell receptor (beta chain) under discussion was sequenced for a study of cytomegalovirus exposure and HLA in healthy donors. PCR involved 60 Vbeta and 13 Jbeta primers. The protocol was immunoSEQ multiplex PCR, while the TCRdb copy is restricted to in-frame clones and leaves out a portion. The sample yields 45,000 to 70,000 clones, 82% seen once. The sample taken for sequencing was PBMCs. The TCR comes from a man aged 30 to 45 in good health and CMV-seronegative.

CDR3 coding DNA: TGTGCCAGCTCCCACAGCGGGACAGGGGGGAATGAGCAGTTCTTC. Translated: CASSHSGTGGNEQFF. The V call is TRBV25-1, the J call TRBJ2-1; 11 nucleotides match TRBD1. Germline CDR1 is MGHDK and CDR2 is SYGVNS. The CDR3 consists of 15 residues. The trim removed 8 bases at V and 7 bases at J, leaving 10 bases unmatched.